This record looks at one T cell receptor (beta chain) sequence and its context. Generated by immunoSEQ multiplex PCR, the TCRdb table keeps only in-frame clones and is missing some. The sample contains around 220,000 clones, about 88% of which appear only once. These data come from a study of blood T cell repertoires in COVID-19. Study as a whole: Specimens from acute and convalescent COVID-19 originated in the United States, Italy and Spain. The cDNA or gDNA used as material had been derived from T cells, B-cell-depleted T cells, or PBMCs.

The CDR3 consists of 13 residues. V lost 6 bases to trimming and J lost 6 bases; unmatched junction nucleotides: 4. Sequencing used peripheral blood. This TCR was recovered from a woman in her 40s who had recovered from COVID-19. This chain joins TRBV12-3 or TRBV12-4 and TRBJ2-1; 8 bases map to TRBD1. The CDR3 is CASSRDRRNEQFF. DNA for the CDR3: TGTGCCAGCAGCCGGGACAGGCGCAATGAGCAGTTCTTC.